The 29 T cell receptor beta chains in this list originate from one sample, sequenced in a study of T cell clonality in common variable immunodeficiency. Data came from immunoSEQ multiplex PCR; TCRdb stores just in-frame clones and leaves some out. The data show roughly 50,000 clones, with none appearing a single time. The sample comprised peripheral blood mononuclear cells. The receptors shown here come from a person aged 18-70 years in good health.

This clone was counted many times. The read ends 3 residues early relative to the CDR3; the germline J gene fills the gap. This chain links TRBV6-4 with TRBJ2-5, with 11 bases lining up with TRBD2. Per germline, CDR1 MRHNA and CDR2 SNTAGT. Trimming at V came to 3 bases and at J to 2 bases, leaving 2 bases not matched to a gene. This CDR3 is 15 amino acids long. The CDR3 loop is CASSETSGTQETQYF. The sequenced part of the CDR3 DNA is TGTGCCAGCAGTGAGACTAGCGGGACGCAAGAGACC.

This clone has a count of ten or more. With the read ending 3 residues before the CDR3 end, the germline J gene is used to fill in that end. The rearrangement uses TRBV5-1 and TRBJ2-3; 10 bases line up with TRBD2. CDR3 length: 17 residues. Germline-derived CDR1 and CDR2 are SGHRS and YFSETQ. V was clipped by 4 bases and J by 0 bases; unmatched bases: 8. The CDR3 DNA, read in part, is TGCGCCAGCAGCCGCGCCCCGACTAGCGGGAGCACAGATACG. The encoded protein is CASSRAPTSGSTDT. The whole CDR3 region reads CASSRAPTSGSTDTQYF.

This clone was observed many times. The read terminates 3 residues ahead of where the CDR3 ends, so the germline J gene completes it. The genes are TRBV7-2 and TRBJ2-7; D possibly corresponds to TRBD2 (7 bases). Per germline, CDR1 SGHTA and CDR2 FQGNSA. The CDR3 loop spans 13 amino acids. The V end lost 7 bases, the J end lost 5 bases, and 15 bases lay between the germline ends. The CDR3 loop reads CASKGGNVNEQYF. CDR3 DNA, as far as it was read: TGTGCCAGCAAGGGGGGGAATGTCAACGAG.

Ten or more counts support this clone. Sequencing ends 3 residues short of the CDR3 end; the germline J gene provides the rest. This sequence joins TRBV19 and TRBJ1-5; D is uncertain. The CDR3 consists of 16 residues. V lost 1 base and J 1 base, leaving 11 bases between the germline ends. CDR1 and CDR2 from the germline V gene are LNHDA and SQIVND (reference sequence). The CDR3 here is CASSIVVVLSNQPQHF. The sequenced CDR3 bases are TGTGCCAGTAGTATAGTGGTAGTCTTAAGCAATCAGCCC.

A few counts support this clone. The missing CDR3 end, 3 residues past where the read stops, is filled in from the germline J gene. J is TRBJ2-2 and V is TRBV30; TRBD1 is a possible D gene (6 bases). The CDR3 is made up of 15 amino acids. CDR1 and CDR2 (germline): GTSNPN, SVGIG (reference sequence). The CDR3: CALRTARFYNSPLFF. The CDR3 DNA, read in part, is TGTGCCCTAAGGACAGCCAGATTCTATAATTCACCG.

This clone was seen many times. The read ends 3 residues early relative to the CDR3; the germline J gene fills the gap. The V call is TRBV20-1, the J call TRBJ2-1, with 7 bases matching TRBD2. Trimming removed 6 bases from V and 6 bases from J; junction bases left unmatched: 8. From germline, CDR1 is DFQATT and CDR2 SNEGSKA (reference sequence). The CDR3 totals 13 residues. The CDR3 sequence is CSAWDYPLNEQFF. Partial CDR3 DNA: TGCAGTGCCTGGGACTATCCTCTCAATGAG.

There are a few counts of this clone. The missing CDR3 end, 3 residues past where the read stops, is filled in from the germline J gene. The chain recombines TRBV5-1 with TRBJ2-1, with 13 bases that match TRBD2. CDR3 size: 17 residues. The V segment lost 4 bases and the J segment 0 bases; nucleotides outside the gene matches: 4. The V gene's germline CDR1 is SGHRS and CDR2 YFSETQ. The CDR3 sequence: CASSLGLAGTSYNEQFF. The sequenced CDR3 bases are TGCGCCAGCAGCCTGGGACTAGCGGGGACCTCCTACAATGAG.

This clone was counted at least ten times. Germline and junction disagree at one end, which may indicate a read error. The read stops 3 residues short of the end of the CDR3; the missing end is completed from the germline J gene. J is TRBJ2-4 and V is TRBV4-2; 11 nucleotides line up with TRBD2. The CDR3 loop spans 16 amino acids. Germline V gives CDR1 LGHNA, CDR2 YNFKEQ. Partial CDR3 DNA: TGCGCCAGCAGCCAAGAATCCGGGACTAGCGGACGAACT. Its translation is CASSQESGTSGRT. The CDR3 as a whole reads CASSQESGTSGRTQYF.

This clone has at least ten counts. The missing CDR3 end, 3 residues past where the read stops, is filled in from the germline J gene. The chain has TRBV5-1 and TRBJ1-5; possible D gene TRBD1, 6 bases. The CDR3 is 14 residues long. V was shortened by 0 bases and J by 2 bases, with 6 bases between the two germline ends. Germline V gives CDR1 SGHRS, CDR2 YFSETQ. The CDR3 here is CASSLAGGNQPQHF. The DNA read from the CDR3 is TGCGCCAGCAGCTTGGCAGGGGGCAATCAGCCC.

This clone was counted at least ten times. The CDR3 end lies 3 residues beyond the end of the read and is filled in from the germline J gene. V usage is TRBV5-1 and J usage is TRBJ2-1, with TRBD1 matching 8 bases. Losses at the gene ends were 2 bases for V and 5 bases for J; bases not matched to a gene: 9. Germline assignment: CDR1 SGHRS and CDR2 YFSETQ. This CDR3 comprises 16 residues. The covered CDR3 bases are TGCGCCAGCAGCTTTTCCCGGGACAGGATCAACAATGAG. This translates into CASSFSRDRINNE. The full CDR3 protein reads CASSFSRDRINNEQFF. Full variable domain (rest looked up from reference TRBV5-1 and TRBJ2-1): KAGVTQTPRYLIKTRGQQVTLSCSPISGHRSVSWYQQTPGQGLQFLFEYFSETQRNKGNFPGRFSGRQFSNSRSEMNVSTLELGDSALYLCASSFSRDRINNEQFFGPGTRLTVL.

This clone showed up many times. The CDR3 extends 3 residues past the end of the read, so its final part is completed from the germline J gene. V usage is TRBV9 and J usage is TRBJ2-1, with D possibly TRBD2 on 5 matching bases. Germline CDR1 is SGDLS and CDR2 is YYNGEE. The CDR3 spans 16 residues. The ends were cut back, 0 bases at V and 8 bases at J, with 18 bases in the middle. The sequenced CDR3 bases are TGTGCCAGCAGCGTAGGAGACACTCATTACGGGGATGAG. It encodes CASSVGDTHYGDE. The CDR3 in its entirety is CASSVGDTHYGDEQFF.

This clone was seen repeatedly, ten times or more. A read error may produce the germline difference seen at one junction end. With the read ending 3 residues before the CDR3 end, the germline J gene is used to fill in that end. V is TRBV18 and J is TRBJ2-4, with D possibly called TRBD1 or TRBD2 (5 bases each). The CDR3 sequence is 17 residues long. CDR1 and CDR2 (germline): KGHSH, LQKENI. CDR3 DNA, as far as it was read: TGTACCAGTTCCCCCCAGGGTCGGGATCAAGCCAAAAACATT. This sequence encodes CTSSPQGRDQAKNI. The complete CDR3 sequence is CTSSPQGRDQAKNIQYF.

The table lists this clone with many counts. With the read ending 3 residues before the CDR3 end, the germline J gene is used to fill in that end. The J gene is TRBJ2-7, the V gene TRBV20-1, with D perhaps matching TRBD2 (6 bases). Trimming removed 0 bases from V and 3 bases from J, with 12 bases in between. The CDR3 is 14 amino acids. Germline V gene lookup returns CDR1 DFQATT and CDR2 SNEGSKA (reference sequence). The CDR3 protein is CSARDPLAYYEQYF. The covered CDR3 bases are TGCAGTGCTAGAGATCCGCTAGCGTACTACGAG.

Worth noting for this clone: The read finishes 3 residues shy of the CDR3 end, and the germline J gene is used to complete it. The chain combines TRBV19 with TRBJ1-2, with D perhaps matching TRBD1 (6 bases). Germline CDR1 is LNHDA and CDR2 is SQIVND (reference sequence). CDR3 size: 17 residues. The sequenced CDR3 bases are TGTGCCAGTAGTATCGCAGGGGCAGGACTGAGCTCCTACGAC. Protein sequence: CASSIAGAGLSSYD. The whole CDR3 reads CASSIAGAGLSSYDYTF.

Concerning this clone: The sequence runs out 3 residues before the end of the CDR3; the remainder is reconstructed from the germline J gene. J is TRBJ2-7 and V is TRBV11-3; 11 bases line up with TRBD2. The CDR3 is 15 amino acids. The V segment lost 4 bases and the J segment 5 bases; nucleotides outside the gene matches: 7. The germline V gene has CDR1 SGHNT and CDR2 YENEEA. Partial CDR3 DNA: TGTGCCAGCAGCTCCGTACTAGCGGGGGAGGACGAG. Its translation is CASSSVLAGEDE. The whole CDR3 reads CASSSVLAGEDEQYF. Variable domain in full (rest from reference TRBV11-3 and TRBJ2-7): EAGVVQSPRYKIIEKKQPVAFWCNPISGHNTLYWYLQNLGQGPELLIRYENEEAVDDSQLPKDRFSAERLKGVDSTLKIQPAELGDSAVYLCASSSVLAGEDEQYFGPGTRLTVT.

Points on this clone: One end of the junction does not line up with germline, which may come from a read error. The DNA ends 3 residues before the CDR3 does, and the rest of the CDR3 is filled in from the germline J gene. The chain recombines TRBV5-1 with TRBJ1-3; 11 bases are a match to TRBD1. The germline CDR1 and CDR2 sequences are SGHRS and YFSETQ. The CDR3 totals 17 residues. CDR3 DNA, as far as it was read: TGCGCCAGCAGCTTGGTTGGCGGGACAGGGGGGAGGAACACG. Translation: CASSLVGGTGGRNT. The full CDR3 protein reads CASSLVGGTGGRNTIYF.

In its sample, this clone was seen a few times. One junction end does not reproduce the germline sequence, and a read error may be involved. Here the CDR3 reads CVSSPKSGQRDPQHF. The CDR3 DNA, read in part, is TGTGTCAGCTCACCAAAATCGGGACAGAGAGATCCC. The chain uses TRBV18 and TRBJ1-5, with 7 bases matching TRBD1. The read stops 3 residues short of the end of the CDR3; the missing end is completed from the germline J gene. From germline, CDR1 is KGHSH and CDR2 LQKENI. The length of the CDR3 is 15 residues.

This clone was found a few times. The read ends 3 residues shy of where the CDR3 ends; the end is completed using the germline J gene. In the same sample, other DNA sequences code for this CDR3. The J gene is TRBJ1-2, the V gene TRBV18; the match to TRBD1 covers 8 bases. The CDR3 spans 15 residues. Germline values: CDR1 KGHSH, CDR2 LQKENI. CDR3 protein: CASSPGQGRGNDYTF. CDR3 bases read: TGTGCCAGCTCCCCCGGACAGGGCCGTGGCAATGAC.

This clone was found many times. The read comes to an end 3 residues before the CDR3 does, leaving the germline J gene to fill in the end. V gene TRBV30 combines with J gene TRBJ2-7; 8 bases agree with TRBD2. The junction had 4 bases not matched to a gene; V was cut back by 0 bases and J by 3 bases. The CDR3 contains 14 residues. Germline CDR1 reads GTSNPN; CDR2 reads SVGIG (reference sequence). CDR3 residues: CAWSVGTSLYEQYF. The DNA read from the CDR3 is TGTGCCTGGAGTGTTGGGACTAGTCTCTACGAG.

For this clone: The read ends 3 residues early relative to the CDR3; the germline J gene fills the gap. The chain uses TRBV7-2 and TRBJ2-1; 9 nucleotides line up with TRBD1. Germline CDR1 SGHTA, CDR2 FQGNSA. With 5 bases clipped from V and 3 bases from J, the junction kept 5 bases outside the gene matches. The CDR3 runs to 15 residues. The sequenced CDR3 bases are TGTGCCAGCAGCCTGACAGGGGGGATCTACAATGAG. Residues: CASSLTGGIYNE. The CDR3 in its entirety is CASSLTGGIYNEQFF.

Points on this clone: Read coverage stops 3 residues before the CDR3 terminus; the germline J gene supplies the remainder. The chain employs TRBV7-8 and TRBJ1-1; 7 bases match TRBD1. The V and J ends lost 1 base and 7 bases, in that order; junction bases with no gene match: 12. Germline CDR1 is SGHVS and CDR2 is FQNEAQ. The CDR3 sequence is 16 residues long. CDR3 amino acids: CASSLGGGSSQGEAFF. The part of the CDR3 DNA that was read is TGTGCCAGCAGCTTAGGAGGGGGCTCCTCCCAAGGTGAA.

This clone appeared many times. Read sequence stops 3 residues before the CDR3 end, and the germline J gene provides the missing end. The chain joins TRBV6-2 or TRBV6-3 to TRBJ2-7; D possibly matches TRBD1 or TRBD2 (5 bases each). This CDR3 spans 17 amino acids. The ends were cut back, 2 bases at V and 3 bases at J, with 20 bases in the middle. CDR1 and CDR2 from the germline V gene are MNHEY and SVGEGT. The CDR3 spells CASSYDSGRAYYYEQYF. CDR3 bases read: TGTGCCAGCAGTTACGATTCAGGGAGAGCGTACTACTACGAG.

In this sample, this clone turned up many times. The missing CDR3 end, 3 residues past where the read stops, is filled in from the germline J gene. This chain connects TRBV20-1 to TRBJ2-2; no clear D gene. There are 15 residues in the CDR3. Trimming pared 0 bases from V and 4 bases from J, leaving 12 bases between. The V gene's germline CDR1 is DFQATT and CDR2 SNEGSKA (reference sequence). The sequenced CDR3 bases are TGCAGTGCTAGAGATTCCAGCGCCCTCACCGGGGAG. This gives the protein CSARDSSALTGE. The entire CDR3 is CSARDSSALTGELFF.

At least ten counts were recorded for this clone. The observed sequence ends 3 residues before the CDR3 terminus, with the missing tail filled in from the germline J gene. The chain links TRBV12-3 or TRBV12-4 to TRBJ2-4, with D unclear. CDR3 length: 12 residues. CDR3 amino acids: CASSLVPTVQYF. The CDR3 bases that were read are TGTGCCAGCAGTTTAGTACCGACTGTT.

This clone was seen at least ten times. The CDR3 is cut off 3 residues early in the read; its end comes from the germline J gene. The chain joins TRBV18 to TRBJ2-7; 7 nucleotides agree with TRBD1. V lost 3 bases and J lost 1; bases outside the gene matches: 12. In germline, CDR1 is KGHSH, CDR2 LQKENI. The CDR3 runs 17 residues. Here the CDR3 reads CASSPPPGAGGSYEQYF. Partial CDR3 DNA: TGTGCCAGCTCACCGCCACCCGGGGCAGGGGGTTCCTACGAG.

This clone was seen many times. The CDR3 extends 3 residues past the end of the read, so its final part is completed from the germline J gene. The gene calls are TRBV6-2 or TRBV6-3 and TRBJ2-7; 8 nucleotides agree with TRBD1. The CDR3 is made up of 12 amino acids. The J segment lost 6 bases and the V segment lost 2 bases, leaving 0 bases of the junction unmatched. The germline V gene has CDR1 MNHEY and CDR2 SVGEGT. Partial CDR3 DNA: TGTGCCAGCAGTTACACAGGGGGCGAG. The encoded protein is CASSYTGGE. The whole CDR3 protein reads CASSYTGGEQYF.

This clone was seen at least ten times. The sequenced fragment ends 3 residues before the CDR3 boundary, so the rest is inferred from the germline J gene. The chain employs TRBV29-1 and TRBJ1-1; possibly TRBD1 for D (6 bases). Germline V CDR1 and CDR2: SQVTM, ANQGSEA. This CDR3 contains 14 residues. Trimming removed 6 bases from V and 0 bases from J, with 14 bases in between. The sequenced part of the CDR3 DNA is TGCAGCGTACGGCAGGGGCTCGTGAACACTGAA. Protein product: CSVRQGLVNTE. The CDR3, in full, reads CSVRQGLVNTEAFF. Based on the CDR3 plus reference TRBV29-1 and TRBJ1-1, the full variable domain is SAVISQKPSRDICQRGTSLTIQCQVDSQVTMMFWYRQQPGQSLTLIATANQGSEATYESGFVIDKFPISRPNLTFSTLTVSNMSPEDSSIYLCSVRQGLVNTEAFFGQGTRLTVV.

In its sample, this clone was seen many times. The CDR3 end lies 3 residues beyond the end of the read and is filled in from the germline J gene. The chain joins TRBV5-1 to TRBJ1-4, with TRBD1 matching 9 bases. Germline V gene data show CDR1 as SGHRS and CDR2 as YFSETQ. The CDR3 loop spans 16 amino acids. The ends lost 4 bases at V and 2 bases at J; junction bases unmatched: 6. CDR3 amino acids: CASSPGTGSTNEKLFF. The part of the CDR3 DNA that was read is TGCGCCAGCAGCCCCGGGACAGGGAGCACTAATGAAAAA.

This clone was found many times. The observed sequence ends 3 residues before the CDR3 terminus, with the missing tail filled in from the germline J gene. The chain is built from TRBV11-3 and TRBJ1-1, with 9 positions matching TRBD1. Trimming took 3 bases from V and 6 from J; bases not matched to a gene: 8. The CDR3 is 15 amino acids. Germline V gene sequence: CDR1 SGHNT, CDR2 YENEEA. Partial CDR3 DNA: TGTGCCAGCAGCTTCGGGACAGGGCATGGTGCTGAA. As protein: CASSFGTGHGAE. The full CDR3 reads CASSFGTGHGAEAFF.